This entry concerns a single T cell receptor (beta chain). This sample is part of a study of blood T cell repertoires in COVID-19. The germline CDR1 and CDR2 sequences are LGHDT and YNNKEL (reference sequence). Trimming cost V 4 bases and J 3 bases, with 6 bases left between them. This CDR3 is built from 13 residues. Authors' methods: The assay estimated nucleated cells by amplifying reference gene primers. Some clones are missing from TCRdb's copy, which holds only in-frame ones; the method was immunoSEQ multiplex PCR. The V and J calls and clone size were taken over from that table, and D and trimming were inferred from the DNA. This table holds approximately 98,000 clones, about nine tenths found once.

Sample: peripheral blood. This TCR came from a human donor in a cohort sampled during active COVID-19. V is TRBV3-1 (or the pseudogene TRBV3-2) and J is TRBJ2-2; D not certain. CDR3 nucleotides: TGTGCCAGCAGCCGACGGGACACCGGGGAGCTGTTTTTT. This encodes CASSRRDTGELFF.